This TCR beta chain was documented in a study of blood T cell repertoires in COVID-19. About the study: Samples taken during acute and convalescent COVID-19 were collected in the United States, Italy and Spain. PBMCs, B-cell-depleted T cells, or T cells provided the cDNA or gDNA that made up the material.

In the original processing: Reference gene primers were amplified, and this amplification served to estimate nucleated cell counts. The table came from immunoSEQ multiplex PCR; TCRdb's copy has only in-frame clones and leaves some out. V and J calls and clone size are as listed in that table; D and trimming were resolved from the DNA. The sample has some 200,000 clones, 80% to 90% seen once. From germline, CDR1 is SGHAT and CDR2 FQDESV (reference sequence). CDR3 length: 14 residues. V lost 1 base and J lost 2, with 9 bases in between. Sequenced sample: peripheral blood. The TCR originated in a woman of 80 years or more with acute or convalescent COVID-19. V gene TRBV11-1 combines with J gene TRBJ2-7; D call uncertain. The CDR3 region is CASSLVQAPYEQYF. CDR3 in DNA: TGTGCCAGCAGCTTAGTGCAGGCCCCCTACGAGCAGTACTTC.